This T cell receptor beta chain was captured by sequencing in a study of control samples from healthy donors and cancer patients. Germline V lookup: CDR1 LNHDA, CDR2 SQIVND (reference sequence). This CDR3 is 15 amino acids long. Trimming left V 1 base short and J 3 bases short, with 13 bases between. Profiled with immunoSEQ multiplex PCR; TCRdb holds only in-frame clones, not every one. Of approximately 150,000 clones listed, under 95% are singletons. The material sequenced was blood. The receptor was isolated from a man aged 40-49 years in good health. V usage is TRBV19 and J usage is TRBJ2-7; possible D gene TRBD1, 5 bases. The DNA for the CDR3 is TGTGCCAGTAGTATAGCATGGGGCGGAGACTACGAGCAGTACTTC. Encoded protein: CASSIAWGGDYEQYF.